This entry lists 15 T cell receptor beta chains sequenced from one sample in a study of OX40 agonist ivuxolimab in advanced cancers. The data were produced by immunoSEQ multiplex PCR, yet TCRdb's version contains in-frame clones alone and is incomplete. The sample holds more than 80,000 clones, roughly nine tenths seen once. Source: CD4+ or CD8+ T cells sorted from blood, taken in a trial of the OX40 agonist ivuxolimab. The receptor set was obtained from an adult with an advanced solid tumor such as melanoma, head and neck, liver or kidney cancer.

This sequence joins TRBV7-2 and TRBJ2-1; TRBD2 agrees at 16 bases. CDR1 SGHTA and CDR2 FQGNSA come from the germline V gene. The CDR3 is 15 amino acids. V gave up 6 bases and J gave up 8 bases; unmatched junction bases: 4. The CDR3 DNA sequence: TGTGCCAGCAGTCTAGGGACTAGCGGGAGGGATGAGCAGTTCTTC. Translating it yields CASSLGTSGRDEQFF.

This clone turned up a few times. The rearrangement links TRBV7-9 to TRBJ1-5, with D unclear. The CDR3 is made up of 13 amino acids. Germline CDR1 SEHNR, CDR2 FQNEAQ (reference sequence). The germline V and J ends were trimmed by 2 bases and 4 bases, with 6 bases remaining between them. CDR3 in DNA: TGTGCCAGCAGCTTATCCGAGAATCAGCCCCAGCATTTT. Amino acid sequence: CASSLSENQPQHF.

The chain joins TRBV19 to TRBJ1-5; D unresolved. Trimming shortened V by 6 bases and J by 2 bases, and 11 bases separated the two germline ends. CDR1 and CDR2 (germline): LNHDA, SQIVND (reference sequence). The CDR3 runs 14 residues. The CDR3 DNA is TGTGCCAGTAGAGACGGAGGTGGCAATCAGCCCCAGCATTTT. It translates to CASRDGGGNQPQHF.

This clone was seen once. The CDR3: CASSLGTSGQETQYF. The CDR3 DNA reads TGTGCCAGCAGCTTGGGGACTAGCGGCCAAGAGACCCAGTACTTC. This sequence joins TRBV5-4 and TRBJ2-5, with 10 nucleotides matching TRBD2. V lost 0 bases, J lost 1 base, and 0 bases stayed unmatched. The CDR3 has 15 residues. The V gene's germline CDR1 is SGHNT and CDR2 YYREEE (reference sequence).

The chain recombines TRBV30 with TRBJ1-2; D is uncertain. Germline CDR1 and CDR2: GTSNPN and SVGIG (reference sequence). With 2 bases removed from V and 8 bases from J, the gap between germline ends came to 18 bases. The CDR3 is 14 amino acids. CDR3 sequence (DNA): TGTGCCTGGAGTCGCCGGGGAAGGCTAGGAGGCTACACCTTC. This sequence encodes CAWSRRGRLGGYTF.

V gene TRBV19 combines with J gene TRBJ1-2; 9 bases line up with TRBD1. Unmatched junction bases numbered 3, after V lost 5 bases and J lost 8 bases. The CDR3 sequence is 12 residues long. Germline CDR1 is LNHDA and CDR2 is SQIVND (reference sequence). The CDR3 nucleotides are TGTGCCAGTAGTGACACAGGGGGCGGCTACACCTTC. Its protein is CASSDTGGGYTF.

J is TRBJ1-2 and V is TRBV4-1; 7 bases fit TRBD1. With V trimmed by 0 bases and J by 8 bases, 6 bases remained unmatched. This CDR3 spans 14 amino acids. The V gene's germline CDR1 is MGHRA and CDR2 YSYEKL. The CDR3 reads CASSQDKGAIGYTF. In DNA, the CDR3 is TGCGCCAGCAGCCAAGATAAGGGGGCGATCGGCTACACCTTC.

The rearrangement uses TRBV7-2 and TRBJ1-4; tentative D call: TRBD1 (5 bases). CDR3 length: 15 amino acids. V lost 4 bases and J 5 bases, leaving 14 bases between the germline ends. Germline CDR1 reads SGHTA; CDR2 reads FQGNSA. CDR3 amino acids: CASSSRKGPNEKLFF. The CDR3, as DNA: TGTGCCAGCAGCTCCCGAAAGGGACCCAATGAAAAACTGTTTTTT.

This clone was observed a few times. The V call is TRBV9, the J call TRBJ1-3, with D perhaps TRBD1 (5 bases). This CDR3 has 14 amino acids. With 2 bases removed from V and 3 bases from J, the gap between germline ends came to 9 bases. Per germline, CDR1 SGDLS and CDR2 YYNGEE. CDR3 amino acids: CASSVGGIGNTIYF. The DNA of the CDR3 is TGTGCCAGCAGCGTCGGGGGAATTGGAAACACCATATATTTT.

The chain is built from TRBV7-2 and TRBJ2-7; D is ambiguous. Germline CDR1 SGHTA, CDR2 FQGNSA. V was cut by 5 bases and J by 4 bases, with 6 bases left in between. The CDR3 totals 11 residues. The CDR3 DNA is TGTGCCAGCAGCAATAGATACGAGCAGTACTTC. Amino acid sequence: CASSNRYEQYF.

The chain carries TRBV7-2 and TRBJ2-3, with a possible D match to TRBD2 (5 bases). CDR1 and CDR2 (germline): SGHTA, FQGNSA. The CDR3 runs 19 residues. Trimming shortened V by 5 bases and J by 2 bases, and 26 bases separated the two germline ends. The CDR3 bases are TGTGCCAGCAGCACGCCCCCGGGTGCGCAACGAGGGTTCACAGATACGCAGTATTTT. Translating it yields CASSTPPGAQRGFTDTQYF. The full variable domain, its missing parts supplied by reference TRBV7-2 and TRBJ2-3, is GAGVSQSPSNKVTEKGKDVELRCDPISGHTALYWYRQSLGQGLEFLIYFQGNSAPDKSGLPSDRFSAERTGGSVSTLTIQRTQQEDSAVYLCASSTPPGAQRGFTDTQYFGPGTRLTVL.

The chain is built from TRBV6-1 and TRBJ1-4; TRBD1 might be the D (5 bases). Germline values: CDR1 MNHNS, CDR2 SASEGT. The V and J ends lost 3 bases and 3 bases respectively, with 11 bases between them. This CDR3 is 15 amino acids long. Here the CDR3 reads CASSDLGDANEKLFF. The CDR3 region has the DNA TGTGCCAGCAGTGATCTGGGGGACGCTAATGAAAAACTGTTTTTT.

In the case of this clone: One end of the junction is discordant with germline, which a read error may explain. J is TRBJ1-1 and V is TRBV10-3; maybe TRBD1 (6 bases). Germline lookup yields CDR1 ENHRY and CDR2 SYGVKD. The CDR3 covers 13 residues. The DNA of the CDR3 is TGTGCCATCAGGGGGGCAGGCAACAGTGAAGCTTTCTTT. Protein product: CAIRGAGNSEAFF.

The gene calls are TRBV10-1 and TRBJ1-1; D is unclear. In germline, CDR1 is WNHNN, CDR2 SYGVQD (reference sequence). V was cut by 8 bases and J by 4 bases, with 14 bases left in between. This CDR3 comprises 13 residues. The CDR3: CASRPDAGTEAFF. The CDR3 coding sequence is TGCGCCAGCCGCCCGGATGCGGGCACTGAAGCTTTCTTT.

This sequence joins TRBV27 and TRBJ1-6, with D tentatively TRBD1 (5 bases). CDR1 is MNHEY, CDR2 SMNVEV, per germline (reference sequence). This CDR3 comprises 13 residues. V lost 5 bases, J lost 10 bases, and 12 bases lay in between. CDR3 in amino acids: CASSRLGESPLHF. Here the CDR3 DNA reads TGTGCCAGCAGTCGCCTGGGGGAGTCACCCCTCCACTTT.